Reported below is one T cell receptor (beta chain). The data derive from a study of blood T cell repertoires in COVID-19. Looking at the study overall: Spain, Italy and the United States supplied samples that represented acute and convalescent COVID-19. Nucleic acid was either cDNA or gDNA, and it came from T cells, B-cell-depleted T cells, or PBMCs.

Per the original methods: Amplification from reference gene primers served as the basis for estimated nucleated cell counts. Assay used: immunoSEQ multiplex PCR; TCRdb lists only in-frame clones, some missing. The V and J calls and clone size come from that table; D and trimming were worked out from the DNA. The sample records 260,000 or so clones, around four fifths being singletons. The CDR3 contains 16 residues. Losses at the gene ends were 0 bases for V and 5 bases for J; bases not matched to a gene: 8. The germline V gene has CDR1 ENHRY and CDR2 SYGVKD. This sequence was found in a man of 80 years or more with acute or convalescent COVID-19. The specimen sequenced was peripheral blood. The chain is built from TRBV10-3 and TRBJ2-5; the match to TRBD2 covers 8 bases. CDR3 loop: CAISESNSGMGETQYF. CDR3 DNA sequence: TGTGCCATCAGTGAGTCGAATAGCGGGATGGGGGAGACCCAGTACTTC.